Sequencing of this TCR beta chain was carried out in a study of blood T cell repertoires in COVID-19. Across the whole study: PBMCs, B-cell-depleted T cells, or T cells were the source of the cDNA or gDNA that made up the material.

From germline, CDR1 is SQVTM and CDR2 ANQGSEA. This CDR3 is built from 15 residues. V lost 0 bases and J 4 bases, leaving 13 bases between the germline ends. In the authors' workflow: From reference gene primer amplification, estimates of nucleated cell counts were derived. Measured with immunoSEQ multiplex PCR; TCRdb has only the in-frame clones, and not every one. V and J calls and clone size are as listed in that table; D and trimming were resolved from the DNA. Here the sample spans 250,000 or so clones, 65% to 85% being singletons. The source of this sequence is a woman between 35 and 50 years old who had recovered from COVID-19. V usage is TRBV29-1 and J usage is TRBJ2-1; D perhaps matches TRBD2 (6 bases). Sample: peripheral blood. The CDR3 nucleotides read TGCAGCGTTGAAGAGGGGGGTTTGGGGTACAATGAGCAGTTCTTC. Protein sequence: CSVEEGGLGYNEQFF.